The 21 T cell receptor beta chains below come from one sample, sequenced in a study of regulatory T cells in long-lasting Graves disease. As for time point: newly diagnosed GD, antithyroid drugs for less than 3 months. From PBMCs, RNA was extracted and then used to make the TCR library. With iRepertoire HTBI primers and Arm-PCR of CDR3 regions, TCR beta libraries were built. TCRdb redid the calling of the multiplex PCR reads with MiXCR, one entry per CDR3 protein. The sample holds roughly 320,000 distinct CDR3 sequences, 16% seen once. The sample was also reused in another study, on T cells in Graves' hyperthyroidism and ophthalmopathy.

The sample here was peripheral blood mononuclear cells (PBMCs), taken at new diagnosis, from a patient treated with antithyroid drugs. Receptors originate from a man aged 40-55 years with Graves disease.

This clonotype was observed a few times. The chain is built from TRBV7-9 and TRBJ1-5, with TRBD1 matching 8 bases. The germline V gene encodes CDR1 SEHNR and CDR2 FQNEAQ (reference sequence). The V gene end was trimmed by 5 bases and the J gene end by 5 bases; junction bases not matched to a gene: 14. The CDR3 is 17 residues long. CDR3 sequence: CASSTWTGNEGDQPQHF. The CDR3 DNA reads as TGTGCCAGCAGCACTTGGACAGGGAACGAGGGGGATCAGCCCCAGCATTTT.

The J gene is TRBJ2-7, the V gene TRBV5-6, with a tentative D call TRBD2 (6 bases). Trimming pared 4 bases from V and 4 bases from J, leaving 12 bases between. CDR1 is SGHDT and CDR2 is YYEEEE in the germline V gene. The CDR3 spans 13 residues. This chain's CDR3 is CASSVSGVYEQYF. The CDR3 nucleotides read TGTGCCAGCAGCGTATCGGGGGTATACGAGCAGTACTTC.

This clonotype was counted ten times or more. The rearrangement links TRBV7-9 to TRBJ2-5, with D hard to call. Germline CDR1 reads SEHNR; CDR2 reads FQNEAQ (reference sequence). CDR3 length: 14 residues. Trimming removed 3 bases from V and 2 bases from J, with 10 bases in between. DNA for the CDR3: TGTGCCAGCAGCTTTCTTCAGCAACAAGAGACCCAGTACTTC. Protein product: CASSFLQQQETQYF.

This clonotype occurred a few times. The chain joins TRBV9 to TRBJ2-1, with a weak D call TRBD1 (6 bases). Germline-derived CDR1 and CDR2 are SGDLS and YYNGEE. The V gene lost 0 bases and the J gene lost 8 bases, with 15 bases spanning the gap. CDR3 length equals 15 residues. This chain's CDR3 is CASSVGGQHGDEQFF. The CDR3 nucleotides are TGTGCCAGCAGCGTAGGGGGGCAGCACGGGGATGAGCAGTTCTTC.

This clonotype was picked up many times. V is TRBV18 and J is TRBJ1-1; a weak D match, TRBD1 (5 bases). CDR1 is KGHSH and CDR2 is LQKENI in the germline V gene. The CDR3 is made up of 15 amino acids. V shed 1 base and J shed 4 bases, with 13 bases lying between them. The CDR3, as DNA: TGTGCCAGCTCACCACGGGGGGGTTCGAGCACTGAAGCTTTCTTT. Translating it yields CASSPRGGSSTEAFF.

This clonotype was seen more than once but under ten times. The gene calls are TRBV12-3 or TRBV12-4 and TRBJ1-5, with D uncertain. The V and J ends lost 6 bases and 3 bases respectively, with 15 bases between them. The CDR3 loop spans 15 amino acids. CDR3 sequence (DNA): TGTGCCAGCAGCACAAGATCCGGGGTCAATCAGCCCCAGCATTTT. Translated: CASSTRSGVNQPQHF.

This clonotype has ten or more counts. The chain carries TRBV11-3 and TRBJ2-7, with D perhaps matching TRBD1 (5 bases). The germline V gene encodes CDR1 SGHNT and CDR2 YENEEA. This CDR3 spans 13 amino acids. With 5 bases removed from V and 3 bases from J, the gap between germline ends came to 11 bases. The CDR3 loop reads CASSPIDSYEQYF. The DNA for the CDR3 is TGTGCCAGCAGCCCTATCGACAGCTACGAGCAGTACTTC.

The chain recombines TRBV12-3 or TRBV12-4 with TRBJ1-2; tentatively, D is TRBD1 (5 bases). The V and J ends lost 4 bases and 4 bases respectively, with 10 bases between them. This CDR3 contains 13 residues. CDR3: CASSYQGVYGYTF. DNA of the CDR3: TGTGCCAGCAGTTATCAGGGAGTCTATGGCTACACCTTC.

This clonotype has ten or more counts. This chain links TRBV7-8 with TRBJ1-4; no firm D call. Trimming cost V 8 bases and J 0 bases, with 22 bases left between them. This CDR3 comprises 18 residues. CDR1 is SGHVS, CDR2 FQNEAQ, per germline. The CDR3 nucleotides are TGTGCCAGCCAACGATTGGCAGCCGCCTCAACAACTAATGAAAAACTGTTTTTT. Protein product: CASQRLAAASTTNEKLFF.

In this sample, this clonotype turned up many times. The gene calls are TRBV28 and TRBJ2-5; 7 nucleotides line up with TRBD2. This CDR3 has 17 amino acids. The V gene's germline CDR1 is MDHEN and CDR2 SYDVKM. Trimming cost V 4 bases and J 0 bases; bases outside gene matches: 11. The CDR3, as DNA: TGTGCCAGCAGTTCCCTAATGGCCGGGACTAACCAAGAGACCCAGTACTTC. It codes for CASSSLMAGTNQETQYF.

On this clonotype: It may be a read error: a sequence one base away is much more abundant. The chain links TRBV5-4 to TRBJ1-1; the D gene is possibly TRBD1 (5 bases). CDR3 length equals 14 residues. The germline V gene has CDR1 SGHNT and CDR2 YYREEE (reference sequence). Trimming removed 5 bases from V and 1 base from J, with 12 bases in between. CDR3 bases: TGTGCCAGCAGTCGCACCGGGACGAACACTGAAGCTTTCTTT. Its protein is CASSRTGTNTEAFF. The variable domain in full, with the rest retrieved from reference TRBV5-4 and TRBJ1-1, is ETGVTQSPTHLIKTRGQQVTLRCSSQSGHNTVSWYQQALGQGPQFIFQYYREEENGRGNFPPRFSGLQFPNYSSELNVNALELDDSALYLCASSRTGTNTEAFFGQGTRLTVV.

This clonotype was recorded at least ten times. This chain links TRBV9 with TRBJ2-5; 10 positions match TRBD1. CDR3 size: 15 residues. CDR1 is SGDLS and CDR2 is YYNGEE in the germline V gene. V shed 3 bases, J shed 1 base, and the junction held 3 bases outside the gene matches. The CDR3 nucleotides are TGTGCCAGCAGCGGCGGACAGGGGGTCCAAGAGACCCAGTACTTC. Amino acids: CASSGGQGVQETQYF.

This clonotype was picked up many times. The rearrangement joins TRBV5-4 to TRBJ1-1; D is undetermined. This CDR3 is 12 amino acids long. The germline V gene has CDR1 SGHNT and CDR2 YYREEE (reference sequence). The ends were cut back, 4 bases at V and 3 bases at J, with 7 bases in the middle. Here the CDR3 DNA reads TGTGCCAGCAGCCCAGACGACACTGAAGCTTTCTTT. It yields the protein CASSPDDTEAFF.

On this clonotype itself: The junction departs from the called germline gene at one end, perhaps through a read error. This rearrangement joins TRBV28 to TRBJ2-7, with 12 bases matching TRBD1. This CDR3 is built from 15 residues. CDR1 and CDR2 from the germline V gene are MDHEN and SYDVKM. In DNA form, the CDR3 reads TGCCGAACTGGGGGGCGGGGACAGGGGGCTGGCGAGCAGTACTTC. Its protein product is CRTGGRGQGAGEQYF.

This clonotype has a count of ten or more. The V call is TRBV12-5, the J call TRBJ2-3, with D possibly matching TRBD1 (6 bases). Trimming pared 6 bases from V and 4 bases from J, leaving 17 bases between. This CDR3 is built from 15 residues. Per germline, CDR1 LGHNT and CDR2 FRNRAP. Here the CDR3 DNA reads TGTGCTAGTGGCCCCGGTAGCAGGGGTGCAGATACGCAGTATTTT. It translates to CASGPGSRGADTQYF.

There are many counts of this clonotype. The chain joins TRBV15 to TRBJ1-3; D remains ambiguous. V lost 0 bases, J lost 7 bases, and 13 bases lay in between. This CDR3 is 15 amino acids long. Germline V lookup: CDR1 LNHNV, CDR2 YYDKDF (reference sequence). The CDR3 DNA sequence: TGTGCCACCAGCAGAGAGCACGCGGTCAGTAACACCATATATTTT. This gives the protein CATSREHAVSNTIYF.

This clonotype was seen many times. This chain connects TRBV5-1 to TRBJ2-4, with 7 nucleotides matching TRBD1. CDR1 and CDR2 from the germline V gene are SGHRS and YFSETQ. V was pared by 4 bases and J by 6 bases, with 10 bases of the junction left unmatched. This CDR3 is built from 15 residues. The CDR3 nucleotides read TGCGCCAGCAGCCTTGGACGCAACAGGGGAAACATTCAGTACTTC. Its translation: CASSLGRNRGNIQYF.

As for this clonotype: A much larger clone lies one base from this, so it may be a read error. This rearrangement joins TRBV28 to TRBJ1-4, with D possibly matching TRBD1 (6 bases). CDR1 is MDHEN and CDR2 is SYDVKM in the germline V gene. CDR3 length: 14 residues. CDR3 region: CASSFAQGHERLFF. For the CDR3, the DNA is TGTGCCAGCAGTTTCGCCCAGGGGCATGAAAGACTGTTTTTT.

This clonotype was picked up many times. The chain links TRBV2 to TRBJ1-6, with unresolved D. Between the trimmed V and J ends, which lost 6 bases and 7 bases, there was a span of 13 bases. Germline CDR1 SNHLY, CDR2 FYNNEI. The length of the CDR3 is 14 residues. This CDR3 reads CASRIPTPNSPLHF. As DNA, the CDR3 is TGTGCCAGCAGAATACCTACGCCCAATTCACCCCTCCACTTT.

The CDR3 protein is CASSQEGPSRGQYF. DNA of the CDR3: TGCGCCAGCAGCCAAGAGGGACCCTCGAGGGGCCAGTACTTC. The chain is built from TRBV4-1 and TRBJ2-5; D might be TRBD1 or TRBD2, each matching 5 bases. The CDR3 length is 14 residues. Per germline, CDR1 MGHRA and CDR2 YSYEKL. The V gene lost 0 bases and the J gene lost 10 bases, with 15 bases spanning the gap.

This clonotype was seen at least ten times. CDR3 sequence reads: CASSARDRPRGTEAFF. CDR3 bases: TGTGCCAGCAGCGCACGGGACAGGCCAAGAGGCACTGAAGCTTTCTTT. The chain joins TRBV11-3 to TRBJ1-1; 8 bases align to TRBD1. The ends lost 5 bases at V and 4 bases at J; junction bases unmatched: 12. CDR1 is SGHNT and CDR2 is YENEEA in the germline V gene. The CDR3 has 16 amino acids.